This T cell receptor beta chain was sequenced for a study of molecular identifiers for immune sequencing clone quantification. Study-wide findings and caveats: Clones of above 20 RNA copies carried over 98% of effector molecules; in naive cells they carried under 1%. The sizes of highly expanded clones could be underestimated when identical TCR molecules share a barcode. A single cell's spiked Jurkat TCR RNA was reportedly detectable among roughly 1 million naive cells.

Each CDR3 protein gets one entry after TCRdb re-called the PCR reads with MiXCR. The repertoire holds under 600,000 distinct CDR3 sequences, with under 30% as singletons. This clonotype was seen ten or more times. Its antigen is unknown. This receptor was obtained from a human donor in good health. Some libraries in this study had Jurkat cell RNA spiked in. The specimen sequenced was naive CD8+ T cells from blood, with Jurkat cell RNA spiked in. Stated subset: FACS-sorted CD8+CD4-CCR7+CD45RA+ naive T cells.

The CDR3, as DNA: TGTGCCAGCAGTTTGGGGCTAGCGGGAGGGCGCCACGAGCAGTACTTC. This encodes CASSLGLAGGRHEQYF. The rearrangement uses TRBV28 and TRBJ2-7, with 12 bases lining up with TRBD2. The CDR3 has 16 amino acids. J was trimmed by 5 bases and V by 3 bases; bases with no gene match: 8. Germline lookup yields CDR1 MDHEN and CDR2 SYDVKM.